Each of the 19 T cell receptor beta chains below was sequenced from the same sample in a study of T cells in Graves' hyperthyroidism and ophthalmopathy (dated by TCRdb to the late 2010s). The method behind the library was multiplex PCR. This sample was sequenced with an Illumina HiSeq 2000. The TCR beta CDR3 regions were amplified from RNA transcripts. The TCR CDR3 was subjected to a first round of RT-PCR using the HTBI primer set and the Qiagen OneStep RT-PCR kit. In TCRdb, the public reads were trimmed at Q25 with fastp and aligned with MiXCR, with productive beta chains retained. Each CDR3 protein gets just one entry, which takes the most common genes and DNA from the rows behind it. The sample data list about 610,000 distinct CDR3 sequences, and about 16% of these were observed just once. The biggest ten clones account for around 3.5% of the sample. Sequenced: blood. All receptors come from a woman aged 40 to 50 with Graves' ophthalmopathy.

This clonotype was seen more than once but under ten times. V usage is TRBV6-1 and J usage is TRBJ1-2; the match to TRBD1 covers 7 bases. The junction had 9 bases not matched to a gene; V was cut back by 6 bases and J by 8 bases. The germline CDR1 and CDR2 sequences are MNHNS and SASEGT. This CDR3 comprises 13 residues. This CDR3 is CASSQGGAGGYTF. The CDR3 DNA sequence: TGTGCCAGCAGCCAGGGGGGGGCTGGCGGCTACACCTTC.

This clonotype showed up many times. The rearrangement links TRBV6-1 to TRBJ2-3; D remains unclear. The CDR3 has 15 amino acids. V lost 6 bases and J lost 7, with 20 bases in between. Germline V lookup: CDR1 MNHNS, CDR2 SASEGT. Written as DNA, the CDR3 is TGTGCCAGCAGACCTACCAGACAAGTTGGAAATACGCAGTATTTT. Translated, it gives CASRPTRQVGNTQYF.

The CDR3 nucleotides read TGTGCCAGTACCTTCGCTACAGCTAGCAATCAGCCCCAGCATTTT. Its translation: CASTFATASNQPQHF. V is TRBV19 and J is TRBJ1-5, with unresolved D. Germline V lookup: CDR1 LNHDA, CDR2 SQIVND (reference sequence). CDR3 length equals 15 residues. Trimming took off 7 bases at V and 0 bases at J, with 13 bases between the two ends.

This clonotype was seen many times. This chain joins TRBV20-1 and TRBJ1-1; D is uncertain. Looked up from germline, CDR1 is DFQATT and CDR2 is SNEGSKA (reference sequence). The CDR3 length is 12 residues. V gave up 4 bases and J gave up 0 bases, with 6 bases separating them. The CDR3 coding sequence is TGCAGTGCTAATAGGATGAACACTGAAGCTTTCTTT. Its protein product is CSANRMNTEAFF.

This chain joins TRBV2 and TRBJ1-4; D perhaps matches TRBD1 (6 bases). The CDR3 totals 14 residues. V lost 2 bases, J lost 8 bases, and 12 bases lay in between. In germline, CDR1 is SNHLY, CDR2 FYNNEI. CDR3 amino acids: CASSEQGRNEKLFF. The CDR3 DNA sequence: TGTGCCAGCAGTGAACAGGGGCGAAACGAAAAACTGTTTTTT.

The chain joins TRBV9 to TRBJ2-3; 9 nucleotides line up with TRBD2. Germline trimming cut 0 bases from V and 5 bases from J; bases unmatched to any gene: 4. The CDR3 length is 15 residues. Germline CDR1 SGDLS, CDR2 YYNGEE. The CDR3 coding sequence is TGTGCCAGCAGCGTAGATTTAGCGGGGGAAGATACGCAGTATTTT. Amino acid sequence: CASSVDLAGEDTQYF.

The gene calls are TRBV2 and TRBJ1-6; 7 positions match TRBD1. With V trimmed by 7 bases and J by 8 bases, 5 bases remained unmatched. Germline CDR1 reads SNHLY; CDR2 reads FYNNEI. CDR3 length: 13 residues. The CDR3 sequence: CASNRDSYSPLHF. The CDR3 DNA follows: TGTGCCAGCAATCGGGACAGCTATTCACCCCTCCACTTT.

The chain employs TRBV11-1 and TRBJ1-6, with 8 positions matching TRBD1. J lost 9 bases, V lost 3 bases, and 4 bases had no gene match. Per germline, CDR1 SGHAT and CDR2 FQDESV (reference sequence). This CDR3 is built from 14 residues. The CDR3 DNA is TGTGCCAGCAGCTTTACAGGGACAGGTTCACCCCTCCACTTT. Protein product: CASSFTGTGSPLHF.

This clonotype was recorded at least ten times. The CDR3 coding sequence is TGCAGTGCTGGCGGGACAGGGGCTTGGGAGCAGTACTTC. The encoded protein is CSAGGTGAWEQYF. The gene calls are TRBV20-1 and TRBJ2-7; TRBD1 matches at 10 bases. This CDR3 has 13 residues. V was pared by 5 bases and J by 7 bases, with 8 bases of the junction left unmatched. CDR1 is DFQATT and CDR2 is SNEGSKA in the germline V gene (reference sequence).

The J gene is TRBJ1-1, the V gene TRBV20-1, with 8 bases lining up with TRBD1. This CDR3 contains 14 residues. With 0 bases clipped from V and 11 bases from J, the junction kept 11 bases outside the gene matches. Germline V gene lookup returns CDR1 DFQATT and CDR2 SNEGSKA (reference sequence). The CDR3 bases are TGCAGTGCTAGAGACTCAGGGGGCCAGGGCGTTGCTTTCTTT. Translated, it gives CSARDSGGQGVAFF.

V gene TRBV30 combines with J gene TRBJ2-5, with 8 nucleotides matching TRBD2. This CDR3 has 16 residues. V was pared by 0 bases and J by 2 bases, with 8 bases of the junction left unmatched. Germline assignment: CDR1 GTSNPN and CDR2 SVGIG (reference sequence). CDR3 in DNA: TGTGCCTGGAGTGTCCAAATGGGACTAGTTCAAGAGACCCAGTACTTC. Protein sequence: CAWSVQMGLVQETQYF.

This clonotype was seen many times. The genes are TRBV12-3 or TRBV12-4 and TRBJ1-1; no definite D call. The V and J ends lost 7 bases and 7 bases respectively, with 16 bases between them. This CDR3 has 13 residues. This CDR3 is CASTPGGRVEAFF. The CDR3, as DNA: TGTGCCAGCACCCCGGGAGGGAGAGTTGAAGCTTTCTTT.

A few counts support this clonotype. Here the CDR3 reads CASSSSGTSTGELFF. For the CDR3, the DNA is TGCGCCAGCAGCTCGTCCGGAACCAGCACCGGGGAGCTGTTTTTT. The J gene is TRBJ2-2, the V gene TRBV5-1; no clear D. With 3 bases removed from V and 4 bases from J, the gap between germline ends came to 13 bases. This CDR3 contains 15 residues. Germline V gene data show CDR1 as SGHRS and CDR2 as YFSETQ.

This clonotype was seen only a few times. This chain connects TRBV9 to TRBJ2-5, with D perhaps given as TRBD1 or TRBD2 (5 bases each). CDR3 length: 15 residues. Trimming cost V 6 bases and J 4 bases, with 19 bases left between them. The germline V gene encodes CDR1 SGDLS and CDR2 YYNGEE. The CDR3 here is CASTIFGTWGETQYF. CDR3 nucleotides: TGTGCCAGCACCATCTTCGGGACGTGGGGAGAGACCCAGTACTTC.

The V gene is TRBV6-1, the J gene TRBJ1-2; TRBD1 is a possible D gene (5 bases). V gave up 6 bases and J gave up 7 bases, with 15 bases separating them. Per germline, CDR1 MNHNS and CDR2 SASEGT. CDR3 size: 13 residues. This CDR3 reads CASRVIGAGGYTF. The CDR3 nucleotides are TGTGCCAGCAGAGTTATCGGGGCGGGTGGCTACACCTTC.

A few counts support this clonotype. V usage is TRBV7-9 and J usage is TRBJ2-1; TRBD2 might be the D (5 bases). Germline lookup yields CDR1 SEHNR and CDR2 FQNEAQ (reference sequence). The V end lost 5 bases, the J end lost 14 bases, and 13 bases lay between the germline ends. This CDR3 region has 11 residues. The CDR3, as DNA: TGTGCCAGCAGCCGGGAAAGTCCGGAGTTCTTC. It is translated as CASSRESPEFF.

Details on this clonotype: Being one base from a much bigger clone, this may be a read error. V usage is TRBV18 and J usage is TRBJ2-7; D is unclear. The length of the CDR3 is 14 residues. The V end was cut by 2 bases, the J end by 1 base, with 9 bases between. The germline gives CDR1 KGHSH, CDR2 LQKENI. The CDR3 spells CASSPRQNSYEQYF. The CDR3 DNA reads as TGTGCCAGCTCACCAAGGCAGAATTCCTACGAGCAGTACTTC.

This clonotype has a count of ten or more. This sequence joins TRBV18 and TRBJ2-5; D may be TRBD2 (6 bases). Trimming removed 6 bases at V and 2 bases at J, with 16 bases between. The CDR3 totals 15 residues. The germline V gene encodes CDR1 KGHSH and CDR2 LQKENI. The CDR3 DNA reads as TGTGCCAGCTCTCCCTCCGGGACTCCTCAAGAGACCCAGTACTTC. Its protein product is CASSPSGTPQETQYF.

CDR3 DNA: TGCGCCAGCAGCTTGGGACCGTCGAGCTCCTATAATTCACCCCTCCACTTT. Translating gives CASSLGPSSSYNSPLHF. The chain employs TRBV5-1 and TRBJ1-6; D not certain. CDR3 size: 17 residues. Trimming pared 0 bases from V and 0 bases from J, leaving 10 bases between. Germline CDR1 SGHRS, CDR2 YFSETQ.